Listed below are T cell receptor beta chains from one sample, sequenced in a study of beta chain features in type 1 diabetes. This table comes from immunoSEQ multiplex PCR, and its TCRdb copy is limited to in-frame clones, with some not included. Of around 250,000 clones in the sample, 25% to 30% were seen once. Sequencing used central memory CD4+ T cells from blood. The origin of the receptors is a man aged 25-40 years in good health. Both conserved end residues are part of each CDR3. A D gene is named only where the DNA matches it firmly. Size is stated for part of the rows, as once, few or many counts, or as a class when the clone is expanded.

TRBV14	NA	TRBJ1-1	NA	TGTGCCAGCAGCGGCTGGACCAAGAACACTGAAGCTTTCTTT	CASSGWTKNTEAFF
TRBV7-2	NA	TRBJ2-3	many	TGTGCCAGCAGCGACAGCACAGATACGCAGTATTTT	CASSDSTDTQYF
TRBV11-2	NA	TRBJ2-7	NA	TGTGCCAGCAGCCACACTAGCTCTTACTACGAGCAGTACTTC	CASSHTSSYYEQYF
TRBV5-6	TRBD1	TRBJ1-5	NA	TGTGCCAGCAGCTTCAGTACAGGGGCTAATCAGCCCCAGCATTTT	CASSFSTGANQPQHF
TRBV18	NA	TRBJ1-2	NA	TGTGCCAGCTCACCCGACGGAGGTCTCTCCTACACCTTC	CASSPDGGLSYTF
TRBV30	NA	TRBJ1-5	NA	TGTGCCTGGATGCCGGCCGGATTCAGGGGTGCCAGCAATCAGCCCCAGCATTTT	CAWMPAGFRGASNQPQHF
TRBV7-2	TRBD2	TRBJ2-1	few	TGTGCCAGCAGCTTACTAGCGGGAGGAGGGGGAGAGCAGTTCTTC	CASSLLAGGGGEQFF
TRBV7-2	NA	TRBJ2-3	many	TGTGCCAGCAGCTCGAGTACGGCAGATACGCAGTATTTT	CASSSSTADTQYF
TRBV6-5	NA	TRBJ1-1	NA	TGTGCCAGCAGTTACCTCGGTTACACTGAAGCTTTCTTT	CASSYLGYTEAFF
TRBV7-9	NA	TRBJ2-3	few	TGTGCCAGCAGCTCAGACCCCGGGAGCTCGGTGCCGCAGTATTTT	CASSSDPGSSVPQYF
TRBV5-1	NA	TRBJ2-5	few	TGCGCCAGCAGCTTGGATGTGGGGTTCCAAGAGACCCAGTACTTC	CASSLDVGFQETQYF
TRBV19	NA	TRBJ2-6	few	TGTGCCAGTAGTGGGGGGTCTGGGGCCAACGTCCTGACTTTC	CASSGGSGANVLTF
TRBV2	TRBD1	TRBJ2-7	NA	TGTGCCAGCAGTGAACGTAGGGACAGCTACGAGCAGTACTTC	CASSERRDSYEQYF
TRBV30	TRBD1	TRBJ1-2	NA	TGTGCCGCTGAGCCAGGGGGGGATTATGGCTACACCTTC	CAAEPGGDYGYTF
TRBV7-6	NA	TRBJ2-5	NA	TGTGCCAGCGCTCAGGGTGGGGGAACCCAGTACTTC	CASAQGGGTQYF
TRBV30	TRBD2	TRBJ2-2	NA	TGTGCCTGGAGTGGACTAGCGGTATCCGGGGAGCTGTTTTTT	CAWSGLAVSGELFF
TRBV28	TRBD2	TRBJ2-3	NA	TGTGCCAGCAGCCCGGGACTAGCGGGTTACACAGATACGCAGTATTTT	CASSPGLAGYTDTQYF
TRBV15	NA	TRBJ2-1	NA	TGTGCCACCAGCGTAGACAATGAGCAGTTCTTC	CATSVDNEQFF
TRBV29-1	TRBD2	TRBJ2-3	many	TGCAGCGTTGAAGGACTAGCGACGAGTCCAGATACGCAGTATTTT	CSVEGLATSPDTQYF
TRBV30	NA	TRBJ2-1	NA	TGTGCCTGGAGTGTCGAGTACAATGAGCAGTTCTTC	CAWSVEYNEQFF
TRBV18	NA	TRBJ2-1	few	TGTGCCAGCTCACCACGCATCTCTGGGACCTACAATGAGCAGTTCTTC	CASSPRISGTYNEQFF
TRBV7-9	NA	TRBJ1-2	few	TGTGCCAGCGTACTAATTGACAGCTATGGCTACACCTTC	CASVLIDSYGYTF
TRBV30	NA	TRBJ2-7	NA	TGTGCCTGGGGTCAATTAGGGACAAAGCAGTACTTC	CAWGQLGTKQYF
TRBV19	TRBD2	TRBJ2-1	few	TGTGCCAGTAGGAGGCTAGCGGGAGGGGCCTACAATGAGCAGTTCTTC	CASRRLAGGAYNEQFF
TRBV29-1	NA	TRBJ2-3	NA	TGCAGCGTTGTAGCGCCAGGTAGCGCAGATACGCAGTATTTT	CSVVAPGSADTQYF
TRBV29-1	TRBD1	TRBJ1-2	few	TGCAGCGCCCAACTACTCCAGGACAGGGGGGCGTATGGCTACACCTTC	CSAQLLQDRGAYGYTF
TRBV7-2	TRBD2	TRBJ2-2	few	TGTGCCAGCAGCTTGAGCGGGAGTATCGACGGGGAGCTGTTTTTT	CASSLSGSIDGELFF
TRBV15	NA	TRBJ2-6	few	TGTGCCACCTCCGACAACTCTGGGGCCAACGTCCTGACTTTC	CATSDNSGANVLTF
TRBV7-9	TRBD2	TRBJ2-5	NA	TGTGCCAGCAGCCACTCGACTAGCGGGCAAGAGACCCAGTACTTC	CASSHSTSGQETQYF
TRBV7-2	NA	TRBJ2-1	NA	TGTGCCAGCACCTCTTATTCCTACAATGAGCAGTTCTTC	CASTSYSYNEQFF
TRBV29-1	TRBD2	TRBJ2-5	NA	TGCAGCTACGGGACTAGCGGGGATGAGAGGGACTTC	CSYGTSGDERDF
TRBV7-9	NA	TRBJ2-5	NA	TGTGCCAGCAGCTTAGACAGACTCCAAGAGACCCAGTACTTC	CASSLDRLQETQYF
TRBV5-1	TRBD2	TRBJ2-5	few	TGCGCCAGCAGCTTGCAGAGTAGCGGGGCGGAGACCCAGTACTTC	CASSLQSSGAETQYF
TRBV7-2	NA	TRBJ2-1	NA	TGTGCCAGCACCGGCGGGACGGTCGCTGGTAATGAGCAGTTCTTC	CASTGGTVAGNEQFF
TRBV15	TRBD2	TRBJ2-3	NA	TGTGCCACCAGCAGAGGGGCTAGCGGAGGTAGCACAGATACGCAGTATTTT	CATSRGASGGSTDTQYF
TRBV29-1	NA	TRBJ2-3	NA	TGCAGCGTTGAACAACCCGGGACCCAAAGCACAGATACGCAGTATTTT	CSVEQPGTQSTDTQYF
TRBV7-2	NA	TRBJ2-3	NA	TGTGCCAGCAGCTACGCAAGCGGGAGCACAGATACGCAGTATTTT	CASSYASGSTDTQYF
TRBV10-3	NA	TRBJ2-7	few	TGTGCCATCAGCGGACTGGGAGAGCAGTACTTC	CAISGLGEQYF
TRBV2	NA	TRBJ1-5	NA	TGTGCCAGCAGTGATTGGGAGAATCAGCCCCAGCATTTT	CASSDWENQPQHF
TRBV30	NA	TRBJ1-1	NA	TGTGCCTGGAGACAGGGCGGGAACACTGAAGCTTTCTTT	CAWRQGGNTEAFF